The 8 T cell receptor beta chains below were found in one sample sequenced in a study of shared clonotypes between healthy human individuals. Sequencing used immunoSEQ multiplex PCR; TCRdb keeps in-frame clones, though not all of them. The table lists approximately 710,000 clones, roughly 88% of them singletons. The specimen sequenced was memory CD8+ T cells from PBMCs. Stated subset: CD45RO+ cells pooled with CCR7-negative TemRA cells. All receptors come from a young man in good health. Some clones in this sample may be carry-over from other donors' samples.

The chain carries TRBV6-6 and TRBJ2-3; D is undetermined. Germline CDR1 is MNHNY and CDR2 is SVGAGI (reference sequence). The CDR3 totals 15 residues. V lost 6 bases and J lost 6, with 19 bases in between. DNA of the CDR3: TGTGCCAGCAGAGAAACCGTCGACGGCGTCGATACGCAGTATTTT. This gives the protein CASRETVDGVDTQYF.

CDR3: CASTSRGTETQYF. DNA for the CDR3: TGTGCCAGCACGAGTAGGGGAACAGAGACCCAGTACTTC. The J gene is TRBJ2-5, the V gene TRBV5-4; D is possibly TRBD1 (5 bases). The ends were cut back, 6 bases at V and 4 bases at J, with 13 bases in the middle. The CDR3 is 13 amino acids. Germline-derived CDR1 and CDR2 are SGHNT and YYREEE (reference sequence).

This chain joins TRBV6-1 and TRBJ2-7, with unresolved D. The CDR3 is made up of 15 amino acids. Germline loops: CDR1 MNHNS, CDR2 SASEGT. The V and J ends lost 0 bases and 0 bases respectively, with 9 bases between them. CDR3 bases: TGTGCCAGCAGTGAAGCCTTAGGCAGCTCCTACGAGCAGTACTTC. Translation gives CASSEALGSSYEQYF.

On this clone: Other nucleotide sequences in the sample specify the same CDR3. CDR3 amino acids: CASSPGVYEQYF. DNA of the CDR3: TGTGCCAGCAGCCCGGGAGTATACGAGCAGTACTTC. The V and J genes are TRBV6-5 and TRBJ2-7; a possible D gene is TRBD2 (6 bases). The length of the CDR3 is 12 residues. CDR1 and CDR2 (germline): MNHEY, SVGAGI. V lost 6 bases and J 4 bases, leaving 10 bases between the germline ends.

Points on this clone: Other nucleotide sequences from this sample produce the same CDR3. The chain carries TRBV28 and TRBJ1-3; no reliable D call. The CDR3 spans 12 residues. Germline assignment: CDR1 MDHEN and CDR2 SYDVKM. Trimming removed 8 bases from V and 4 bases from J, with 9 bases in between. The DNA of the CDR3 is TGTGCCAGCTCATTGGGGGGAAACACCATATATTTT. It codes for CASSLGGNTIYF.

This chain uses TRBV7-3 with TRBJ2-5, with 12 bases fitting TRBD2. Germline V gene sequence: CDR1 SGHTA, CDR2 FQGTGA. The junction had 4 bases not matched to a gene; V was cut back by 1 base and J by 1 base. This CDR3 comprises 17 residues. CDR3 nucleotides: TGTGCCAGCAGCTTAAAGGGACTAGCGGGTTCCCAAGAGACCCAGTACTTC. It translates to CASSLKGLAGSQETQYF.

The DNA of the CDR3 is TGTGCCAGCAGCGTAGCAAGTTTGCCCTACGAGCAGTACTTC. This encodes CASSVASLPYEQYF. The chain recombines TRBV9 with TRBJ2-7; no clear D gene. The CDR3 is made up of 14 amino acids. Germline values: CDR1 SGDLS, CDR2 YYNGEE. V lost 0 bases and J lost 2, with 9 bases in between. The whole variable domain, remainder taken from reference TRBV9 and TRBJ2-7, is DSGVTQTPKHLITATGQRVTLRCSPRSGDLSVYWYQQSLDQGLQFLIQYYNGEERAKGNILERFSAQQFPDLHSELNLSSLELGDSALYFCASSVASLPYEQYFGPGTRLTVT.

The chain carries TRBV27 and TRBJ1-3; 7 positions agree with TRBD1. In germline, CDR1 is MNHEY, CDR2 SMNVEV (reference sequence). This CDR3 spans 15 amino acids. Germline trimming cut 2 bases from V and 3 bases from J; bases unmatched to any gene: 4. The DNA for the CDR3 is TGTGCCAGCAGTTTAAGACAGGGAAATGGAAACACCATATATTTT. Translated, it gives CASSLRQGNGNTIYF.